The 29 T cell receptor beta chains given below trace back to one sample, sequenced in a study of blood T cell repertoires in COVID-19. Clones were read by immunoSEQ multiplex PCR, and TCRdb kept only the in-frame ones, dropping some. The sample holds 350,000 to 400,000 clones, about nine tenths seen once. Sequences were obtained from PBMCs or T cells enriched from blood (not recorded which). Receptors originate from a woman aged 40-49 years who had been exposed to COVID-19.

This chain joins TRBV11-2 and TRBJ2-5; 8 bases line up with TRBD2. The trim removed 1 base at V and 3 bases at J, leaving 1 base unmatched. In germline, CDR1 is SGHAT, CDR2 FQNNGV. The CDR3 sequence is 14 residues long. The CDR3 nucleotides read TGTGCCAGCAGCTTAGCGGGGGGGAAAGAGACCCAGTACTTC. Protein sequence: CASSLAGGKETQYF.

The chain joins TRBV7-9 to TRBJ1-3, with no clear D. From germline, CDR1 is SEHNR and CDR2 FQNEAQ (reference sequence). V was trimmed by 2 bases and J by 1 base, leaving 12 bases between them. The CDR3 runs 16 residues. The CDR3 DNA reads as TGTGCCAGCAGCTTATACAGTTTTTCTTCTGGAAACACCATATATTTT. As protein: CASSLYSFSSGNTIYF. Looking up the rest from reference TRBV7-9 and TRBJ1-3 gives the full variable domain: DTGVSQNPRHKITKRGQNVTFRCDPISEHNRLYWYRQTLGQGPEFLTYFQNEAQLEKSRLLSDRFSAERPKGSFSTLEIQRTEQGDSAMYLCASSLYSFSSGNTIYFGEGSWLTVV.

This chain joins TRBV20-1 and TRBJ1-2; 9 bases match TRBD1. The V segment lost 3 bases and the J segment 7 bases; nucleotides outside the gene matches: 3. The CDR3 has 12 amino acids. Germline-derived CDR1 and CDR2 are DFQATT and SNEGSKA (reference sequence). CDR3 loop: CSASTGGLGYTF. CDR3 DNA sequence: TGCAGTGCTAGTACAGGGGGCCTTGGCTACACCTTC.

The chain recombines TRBV19 with TRBJ1-1; TRBD1 is a possible D gene (5 bases). CDR3 length: 14 amino acids. V gave up 3 bases and J gave up 1 base, with 9 bases separating them. Germline CDR1 reads LNHDA; CDR2 reads SQIVND (reference sequence). The CDR3 bases are TGTGCCAGTAGTATCAGGGACTCGAACACTGAAGCTTTCTTT. Its translation: CASSIRDSNTEAFF.

This chain uses TRBV10-2 with TRBJ1-4; D might be TRBD1 (5 bases). Per germline, CDR1 WSHSY and CDR2 SAAADI. V was pared by 6 bases and J by 4 bases, with 15 bases between. The CDR3 length is 15 residues. The CDR3 reads CASRPDSGLNEKLFF. CDR3 DNA: TGCGCCAGCAGACCCGACAGTGGCCTTAATGAAAAACTGTTTTTT.

This chain links TRBV29-1 with TRBJ2-2; TRBD1 matches 7 bases. This CDR3 has 14 residues. V was clipped by 4 bases and J by 0 bases; unmatched bases: 2. Germline V gene data show CDR1 as SQVTM and CDR2 as ANQGSEA. The CDR3 DNA reads TGCAGCGTTGGGGGACAGCCGAACACCGGGGAGCTGTTTTTT. Amino acid sequence: CSVGGQPNTGELFF.

The CDR3 here is CASKLAGVGNEQFF. Here the CDR3 DNA reads TGTGCCAGCAAACTAGCGGGGGTGGGGAATGAGCAGTTCTTC. The J gene is TRBJ2-1, the V gene TRBV2; TRBD2 matches 11 bases. The J segment lost 7 bases and the V segment lost 7 bases, leaving 6 bases of the junction unmatched. Germline V gene data show CDR1 as SNHLY and CDR2 as FYNNEI. The CDR3 consists of 14 residues.

J is TRBJ2-1 and V is TRBV30; tentative D call: TRBD2 (6 bases). The CDR3 length is 13 residues. The germline CDR1 and CDR2 sequences are GTSNPN and SVGIG (reference sequence). The ends were cut back, 3 bases at V and 15 bases at J, with 21 bases in the middle. CDR3 nucleotides: TGTGCCTGGAGCGTAGGAGGGCCGAGCGCCCCGTTCTTC. Translated: CAWSVGGPSAPFF. The entire variable domain, with the rest obtained from reference TRBV30 and TRBJ2-1, is as follows: SQTIHQWPATLVQPVGSPLSLECTVEGTSNPNLYWYRQAAGRGLQLLFYSVGIGQISSEVPQNLSASRPQDRQFILSSKKLLLSDSGFYLCAWSVGGPSAPFFGPGTRLTVL.

This chain connects TRBV5-1 to TRBJ2-7; 9 bases match TRBD1. Germline loops: CDR1 SGHRS, CDR2 YFSETQ. There are 15 residues in the CDR3. Germline trimming cut 4 bases from V and 5 bases from J; bases unmatched to any gene: 10. The CDR3 reads CASSGGTGSDNEQYF. CDR3 in DNA: TGCGCCAGCAGCGGGGGGACAGGGTCGGACAACGAGCAGTACTTC.

The chain joins TRBV24-1 to TRBJ2-1; 7 bases map to TRBD2. Germline V CDR1 and CDR2: KGHDR, SFDVKD. Trimming at V came to 0 bases and at J to 10 bases, leaving 17 bases not matched to a gene. This CDR3 region has 18 residues. CDR3 region: CATSDLPAGSGPRGEQFF. The CDR3, as DNA: TGTGCCACCAGTGATTTGCCGGCGGGTAGCGGGCCCCGAGGAGAGCAGTTCTTC.

The genes are TRBV7-2 and TRBJ2-1; D remains ambiguous. This CDR3 is built from 14 residues. Between the trimmed V and J ends, which lost 5 bases and 6 bases, there was a span of 14 bases. Germline V gene sequence: CDR1 SGHTA, CDR2 FQGNSA. The CDR3 is CASSPTPGRNEQFF. The CDR3, as DNA: TGTGCCAGCAGCCCCACGCCAGGTCGCAATGAGCAGTTCTTC.

The chain joins TRBV11-1 to TRBJ2-5; maybe TRBD2 (6 bases). This CDR3 spans 16 amino acids. The germline V gene has CDR1 SGHAT and CDR2 FQDESV (reference sequence). The V gene lost 2 bases and the J gene lost 1 base, with 14 bases spanning the gap. CDR3 nucleotides: TGTGCCAGCAGCTTACGTGCATCGGGGGTCCAAGAGACCCAGTACTTC. Amino acid sequence: CASSLRASGVQETQYF.

The V call is TRBV5-1, the J call TRBJ2-5; possible D gene TRBD2, 7 bases. V was trimmed by 4 bases and J by 1 base, leaving 11 bases between them. The CDR3 has 14 amino acids. The germline CDR1 and CDR2 sequences are SGHRS and YFSETQ. The CDR3 sequence: CASSPGGVQETQYF. For the CDR3, the DNA is TGCGCCAGCAGCCCGGGGGGCGTCCAAGAGACCCAGTACTTC.

This clone was seen a handful of times. V gene TRBV3-1 (or the pseudogene TRBV3-2) combines with J gene TRBJ2-3; D might be TRBD2 (5 bases). Germline CDR1 and CDR2: LGHDT and YNNKEL (reference sequence). Between the trimmed V and J ends, which lost 1 base and 7 bases, there was a span of 9 bases. This CDR3 has 13 amino acids. This chain's CDR3 is CASSQGTGNTQYF. The CDR3 DNA reads as TGTGCCAGCAGCCAAGGGACTGGAAATACGCAGTATTTT.

This clone has only one observation. V usage is TRBV24-1 and J usage is TRBJ1-5; 7 bases align to TRBD1. Trimming removed 9 bases from V and 2 bases from J; junction bases left unmatched: 12. The germline gives CDR1 KGHDR, CDR2 SFDVKD. CDR3 length equals 16 residues. CDR3 sequence (DNA): TGTGCCACCCTGGACAGGCATCTGGCGGGCAATCAGCCCCAGCATTTT. It specifies CATLDRHLAGNQPQHF.

The rearrangement links TRBV7-9 to TRBJ2-7; a possible D gene is TRBD2 (6 bases). The germline V gene has CDR1 SEHNR and CDR2 FQNEAQ (reference sequence). V was pared by 6 bases and J by 2 bases, with 14 bases between. The CDR3 sequence is 14 residues long. CDR3 sequence: CASSNSGPTYEQYF. The DNA of the CDR3 is TGTGCCAGCAGTAATAGCGGACCTACCTACGAGCAGTACTTC.

This chain links TRBV2 with TRBJ1-2; TRBD1 is a possible D gene (5 bases). The germline gives CDR1 SNHLY, CDR2 FYNNEI. V was shortened by 1 base and J by 5 bases, with 11 bases between the two germline ends. The CDR3 is made up of 14 amino acids. The CDR3 loop is CASSEVGVLYGYTF. For the CDR3, the DNA is TGTGCCAGCAGTGAAGTAGGGGTTTTGTATGGCTACACCTTC.

The rearrangement uses TRBV5-1 and TRBJ2-7; D not resolved. The V gene lost 0 bases and the J gene lost 4 bases, with 5 bases spanning the gap. Germline lookup yields CDR1 SGHRS and CDR2 YFSETQ. The CDR3 totals 12 residues. DNA of the CDR3: TGCGCCAGCAGCTTGGACCTATACGAGCAGTACTTC. Translating it yields CASSLDLYEQYF. The full variable domain, its missing parts supplied by reference TRBV5-1 and TRBJ2-7, is KAGVTQTPRYLIKTRGQQVTLSCSPISGHRSVSWYQQTPGQGLQFLFEYFSETQRNKGNFPGRFSGRQFSNSRSEMNVSTLELGDSALYLCASSLDLYEQYFGPGTRLTVT.

This CDR3 reads CASSLEAARAGANVLTF. The CDR3 nucleotides are TGCGCCAGCAGCTTGGAGGCTGCGCGGGCTGGGGCCAACGTCCTGACTTTC. The chain couples TRBV5-1 to TRBJ2-6; D perhaps matches TRBD2 (5 bases). V lost 0 bases and J lost 2, with 12 bases in between. This CDR3 is built from 17 residues. CDR1 is SGHRS and CDR2 is YFSETQ in the germline V gene.

This chain uses TRBV5-4 with TRBJ1-1; D is possibly TRBD1 (5 bases). This CDR3 has 15 amino acids. Germline V gives CDR1 SGHNT, CDR2 YYREEE (reference sequence). V was trimmed by 0 bases and J by 4 bases, leaving 13 bases between them. The CDR3 region is CASSLGAGFPTEAFF. The CDR3 DNA follows: TGTGCCAGCAGCTTGGGGGCAGGGTTTCCCACTGAAGCTTTCTTT.

The count of this clone is one. V usage is TRBV29-1 and J usage is TRBJ2-1, with D possibly matching TRBD2 (6 bases). This CDR3 contains 12 residues. Per the germline V gene, CDR1 is SQVTM and CDR2 is ANQGSEA. Trimming pared 8 bases from V and 11 bases from J, leaving 19 bases between. CDR3 sequence: CSIRSGGAQQFF. CDR3 nucleotides: TGCAGCATTCGGTCTGGAGGGGCCCAGCAGTTCTTC.

This chain joins TRBV6-5 and TRBJ1-5; a possible D gene is TRBD1 (5 bases). With 4 bases removed from V and 2 bases from J, the gap between germline ends came to 9 bases. The CDR3 sequence is 14 residues long. CDR1 is MNHEY and CDR2 is SVGAGI in the germline V gene. Here the CDR3 DNA reads TGTGCCAGCAGTTTGGGACTCGGCAATCAGCCCCAGCATTTT. Its translation is CASSLGLGNQPQHF.

This clone was seen just once. The rearrangement links TRBV27 to TRBJ2-3; possibly TRBD2 for D (6 bases). The CDR3 is 14 residues long. The V gene's germline CDR1 is MNHEY and CDR2 SMNVEV (reference sequence). The germline V and J ends were trimmed by 6 bases and 6 bases, with 16 bases remaining between them. The DNA of the CDR3 is TGTGCCAGCAGGGACTACCGACCGGCGGATACGCAGTATTTT. It encodes CASRDYRPADTQYF.

V and J are TRBV19 and TRBJ2-3; a weak D match, TRBD2 (6 bases). Looked up from germline, CDR1 is LNHDA and CDR2 is SQIVND (reference sequence). Trimming took 4 bases from V and 3 from J, leaving 20 bases between them. The CDR3 is 17 residues long. The DNA for the CDR3 is TGTGCCAGTAGTACCCACTTGCTAGCGCAGAATACAGATACGCAGTATTTT. Protein: CASSTHLLAQNTDTQYF.

The rearrangement links TRBV11-2 to TRBJ1-2; D is undetermined. Germline V CDR1 and CDR2: SGHAT, FQNNGV. V dropped 2 bases and J dropped 5 bases, with 12 bases sitting between them. This CDR3 spans 14 amino acids. CDR3 loop: CASSLPGRAYGYTF. The CDR3 nucleotides are TGTGCCAGCAGCTTACCCGGGCGGGCTTATGGCTACACCTTC. Full variable domain (rest looked up from reference TRBV11-2 and TRBJ1-2): EAGVAQSPRYKIIEKRQSVAFWCNPISGHATLYWYQQILGQGPKLLIQFQNNGVVDDSQLPKDRFSAERLKGVDSTLKIQPAKLEDSAVYLCASSLPGRAYGYTFGSGTRLTVV.

This clone was counted a few times. The chain couples TRBV7-9 to TRBJ1-2; TRBD1 agrees at 10 bases. Germline CDR1 is SEHNR and CDR2 is FQNEAQ (reference sequence). Losses at the gene ends were 5 bases for V and 3 bases for J; bases not matched to a gene: 6. This CDR3 comprises 15 residues. CDR3 sequence (DNA): TGTGCCAGCAGCCCCGGGACAGGGGAGTACTATGGCTACACCTTC. Translated, it gives CASSPGTGEYYGYTF.

The chain recombines TRBV19 with TRBJ2-2, with 10 bases fitting TRBD2. This CDR3 is built from 17 residues. V lost 3 bases and J lost 3; bases outside the gene matches: 7. The germline V gene has CDR1 LNHDA and CDR2 SQIVND (reference sequence). The CDR3 nucleotides are TGTGCCAGTAGTATTGGGGGGGGACTAGCGTACACCGGGGAGCTGTTTTTT. Its protein product is CASSIGGGLAYTGELFF.

J is TRBJ1-5 and V is TRBV7-2; possible D gene TRBD1, 5 bases. This CDR3 spans 14 amino acids. The germline gives CDR1 SGHTA, CDR2 FQGNSA. Trimming stripped 1 base from V and 7 bases from J, with 11 bases between. CDR3 nucleotides: TGTGCCAGCAGCTTAGACCAGGGAAGCCAGCCCCAGCATTTT. Protein product: CASSLDQGSQPQHF.

The chain recombines TRBV19 with TRBJ1-2, with a tentative D call TRBD1 (6 bases). V lost 9 bases and J lost 4, with 18 bases in between. Per the germline V gene, CDR1 is LNHDA and CDR2 is SQIVND (reference sequence). CDR3 length: 14 amino acids. The CDR3 is CASLRSRGGYGYTF. The CDR3, as DNA: TGTGCCAGCCTCCGGAGCAGGGGCGGCTATGGCTACACCTTC.